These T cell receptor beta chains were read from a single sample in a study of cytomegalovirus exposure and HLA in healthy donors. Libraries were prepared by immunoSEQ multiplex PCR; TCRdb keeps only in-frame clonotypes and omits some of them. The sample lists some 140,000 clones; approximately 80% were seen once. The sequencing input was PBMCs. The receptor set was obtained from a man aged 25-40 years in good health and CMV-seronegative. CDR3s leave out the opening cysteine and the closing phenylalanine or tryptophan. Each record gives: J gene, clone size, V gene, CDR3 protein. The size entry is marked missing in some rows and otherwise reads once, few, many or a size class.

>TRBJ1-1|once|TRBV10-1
ASSGESPTGMNTEAF
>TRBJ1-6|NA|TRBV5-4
ASSLGLTNSPLH
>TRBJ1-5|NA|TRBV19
ASSISGSGNQPQH
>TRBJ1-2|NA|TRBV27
ASSSTFSSQGAQLNYGYT
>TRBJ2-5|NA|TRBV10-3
AISSGTSGYQETQY
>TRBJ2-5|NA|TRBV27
ASQDRAYGETQY
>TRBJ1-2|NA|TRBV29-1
SVVSGGFGYT
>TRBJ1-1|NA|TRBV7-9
ASSLGQGITEAF
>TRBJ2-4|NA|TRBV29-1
SVVDRADIQY
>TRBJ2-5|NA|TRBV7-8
ASSSRLVGGGVEETQY
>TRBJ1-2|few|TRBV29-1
SVEVGGSNYGYT
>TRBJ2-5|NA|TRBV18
ASSPRTQQETQY
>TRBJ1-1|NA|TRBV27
ASRWGYSNTEAF
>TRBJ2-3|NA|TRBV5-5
ASTSWLTDTQY
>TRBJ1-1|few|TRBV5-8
ASSKGRANTEAF
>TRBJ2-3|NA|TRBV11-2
ASSLTMREIDTQY
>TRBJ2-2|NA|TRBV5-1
ASSAGTGGSAGELF
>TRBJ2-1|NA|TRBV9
ASSVASGRSGGEQF
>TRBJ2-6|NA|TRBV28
ASSNSGSGANVLT
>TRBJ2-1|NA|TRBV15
ATSRVGASLYNEQF
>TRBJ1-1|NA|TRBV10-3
AISAGQGGRVTEAF
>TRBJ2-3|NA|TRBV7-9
ASSSGVLAGNLDTQY
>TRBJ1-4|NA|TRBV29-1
SVEEGQFGEKLF
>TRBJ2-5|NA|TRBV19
ASSFDPGETQY
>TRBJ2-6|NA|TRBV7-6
ASSPSSGANVLT
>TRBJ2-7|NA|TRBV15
ATSRSGRGNYEQY
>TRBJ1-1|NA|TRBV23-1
ASPHGGLAFEAF
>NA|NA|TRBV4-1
ASSRGQIYEQY
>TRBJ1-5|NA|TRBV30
AWSEDRAQPQH
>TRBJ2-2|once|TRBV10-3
AISGSAGASAGELF
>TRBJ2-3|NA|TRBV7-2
ASSLGATDTQY
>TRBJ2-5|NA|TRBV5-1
ASGRDYQETQY
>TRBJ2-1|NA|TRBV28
ASKGGANYNEQF
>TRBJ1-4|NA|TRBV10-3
AIRPGQGAEKLF
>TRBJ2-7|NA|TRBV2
ASSEASGSTHEQY
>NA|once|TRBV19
ASSILGRANEQY
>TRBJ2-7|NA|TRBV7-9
ASSPVGPAGGDEQY
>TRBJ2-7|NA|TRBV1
TSSHPGPSGKGRVLYEQY
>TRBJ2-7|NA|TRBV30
AWSEIAGGAYEQY
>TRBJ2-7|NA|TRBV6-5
ASSFRGLYYEQY
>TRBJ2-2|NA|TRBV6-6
ASRGTANTGELF
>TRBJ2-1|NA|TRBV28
ASSSLREPHNEQF
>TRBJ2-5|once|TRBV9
ASSLGLAGQETQY
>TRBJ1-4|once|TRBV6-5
ASSRDSTNEKLF
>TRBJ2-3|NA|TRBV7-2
ASSLRATIDTQY
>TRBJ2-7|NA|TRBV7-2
ASSLVGQGSYEQY
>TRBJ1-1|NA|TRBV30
AWSTVGGVEAF
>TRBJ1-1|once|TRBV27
ASSSYRDINTEAF